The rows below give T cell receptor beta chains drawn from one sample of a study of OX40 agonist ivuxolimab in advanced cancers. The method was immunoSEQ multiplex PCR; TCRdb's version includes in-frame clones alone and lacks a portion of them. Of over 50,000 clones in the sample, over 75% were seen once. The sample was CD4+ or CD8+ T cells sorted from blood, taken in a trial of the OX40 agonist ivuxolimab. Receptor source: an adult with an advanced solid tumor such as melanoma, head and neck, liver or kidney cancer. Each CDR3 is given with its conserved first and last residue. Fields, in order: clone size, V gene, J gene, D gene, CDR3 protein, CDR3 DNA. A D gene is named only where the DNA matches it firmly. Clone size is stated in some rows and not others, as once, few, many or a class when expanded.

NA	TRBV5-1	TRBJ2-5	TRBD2	CASRTLAGGQETQYF	TGCGCCAGCAGGACCCTAGCGGGGGGACAAGAGACCCAGTACTTC
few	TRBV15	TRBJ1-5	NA	CATSSHTGRGDQPQHF	TGTGCCACCAGCAGCCATACAGGGCGGGGTGATCAGCCCCAGCATTTT
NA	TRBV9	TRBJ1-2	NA	CASSADGTSYGYTF	TGTGCCAGCAGCGCAGACGGGACTTCCTATGGCTACACCTTC
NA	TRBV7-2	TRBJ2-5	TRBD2	CASSRGLAAVPQETQYF	TGTGCCAGCAGTCGTGGACTAGCGGCGGTCCCGCAAGAGACCCAGTACTTC
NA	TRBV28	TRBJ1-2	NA	CAIRTGVTDYGYTF	TGTGCCATCCGGACGGGAGTAACAGACTATGGCTACACCTTC
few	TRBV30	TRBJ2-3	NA	CAWRAGGGTDTQYF	TGTGCCTGGAGGGCGGGTGGCGGCACAGATACGCAGTATTTT
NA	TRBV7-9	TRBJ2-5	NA	CASSYGPISLETQYF	TGTGCCAGCAGCTACGGACCTATATCTCTGGAGACCCAGTACTTC
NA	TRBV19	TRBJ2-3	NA	CASSSGAASTDTQYF	TGTGCCAGTAGTTCGGGGGCCGCTAGCACAGATACGCAGTATTTT
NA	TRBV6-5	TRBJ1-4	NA	CASSSIRPTNEKLFF	TGTGCCAGCAGTAGTATCCGTCCAACTAATGAAAAACTGTTTTTT
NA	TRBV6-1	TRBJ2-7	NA	CASSDYQQYF	TGTGCCAGCAGTGACTATCAGCAGTACTTC
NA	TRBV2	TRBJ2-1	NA	CASNVPKEGQYDEQFF	TGTGCCAGCAACGTACCCAAGGAAGGGCAATACGATGAGCAGTTCTTC
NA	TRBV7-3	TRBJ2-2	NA	CASRRTTNTGELFF	TGTGCCAGCAGGCGGACTACAAACACCGGGGAGCTGTTTTTT
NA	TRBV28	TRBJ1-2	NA	CASSLAKTGYGYTF	TGTGCCAGCAGTTTAGCCAAAACGGGCTATGGCTACACCTTC
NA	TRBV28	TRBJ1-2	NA	CASSSGGYGYTF	TGTGCCAGCAGTTCAGGTGGATATGGCTACACCTTC
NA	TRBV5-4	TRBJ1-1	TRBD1	CASSLGQGSNTEAFF	TGTGCCAGCAGCTTAGGACAGGGTTCGAACACTGAAGCTTTCTTT
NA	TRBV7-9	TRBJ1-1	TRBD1	CASSAGGLGTEAFF	TGTGCCAGCAGCGCAGGGGGCCTGGGCACTGAAGCTTTCTTT
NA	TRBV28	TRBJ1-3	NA	CASSLVRRDTNSGNTIYF	TGTGCCAGCAGTTTGGTCCGTCGGGACACCAACTCTGGAAACACCATATATTTT
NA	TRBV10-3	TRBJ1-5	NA	CAISESGGDQPQHF	TGTGCCATCAGTGAGTCGGGGGGGGATCAGCCCCAGCATTTT
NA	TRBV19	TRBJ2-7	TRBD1	CASSMTHGTGGHEQYF	TGTGCCAGTAGTATGACCCACGGGACAGGGGGCCACGAGCAGTACTTC
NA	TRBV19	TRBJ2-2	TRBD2	CASSPGGGINTGELFF	TGTGCCAGTAGTCCCGGGGGGGGAATTAACACCGGGGAGCTGTTTTTT
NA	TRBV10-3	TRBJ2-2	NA	CAISEGRAGELFF	TGTGCCATCAGTGAAGGGCGGGCCGGGGAGCTGTTTTTT
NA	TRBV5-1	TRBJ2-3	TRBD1	CASSLGTGVGDTQYF	TGCGCCAGCAGCTTAGGGACAGGGGTTGGAGATACGCAGTATTTT
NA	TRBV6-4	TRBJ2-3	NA	CASSEFPTTSTDTQYF	TGTGCCAGCAGTGAATTTCCTACTACTAGCACAGATACGCAGTATTTT
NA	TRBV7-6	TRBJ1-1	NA	CASTLDTWNTEAFF	TGTGCCAGCACCTTGGACACCTGGAACACTGAAGCTTTCTTT
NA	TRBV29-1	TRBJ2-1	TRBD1	CSVVPPGGRSYNEQFF	TGCAGCGTAGTCCCCCCAGGGGGAAGGTCCTACAATGAGCAGTTCTTC
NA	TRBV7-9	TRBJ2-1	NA	CASGGPGRNEQFF	TGTGCCTCCGGGGGGCCGGGACGCAATGAGCAGTTCTTC
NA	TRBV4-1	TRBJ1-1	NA	CASSQVEGVGTEAFF	TGCGCCAGCAGCCAAGTGGAGGGTGTCGGCACTGAAGCTTTCTTT
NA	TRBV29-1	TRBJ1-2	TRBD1	CSDRQGDGYTF	TGCAGCGATAGACAGGGGGATGGCTACACCTTC
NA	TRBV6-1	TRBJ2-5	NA	CASTQETQYF	TGTGCCAGCACCCAAGAGACCCAGTACTTC
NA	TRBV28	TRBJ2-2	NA	CASSGQPGRGDTGELFF	TGTGCCAGCTCGGGACAGCCGGGAAGGGGGGACACCGGGGAGCTGTTTTTT
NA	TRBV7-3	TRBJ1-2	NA	CASSLDSNYGYTF	TGTGCCAGCAGCCTAGACAGTAACTATGGCTACACCTTC
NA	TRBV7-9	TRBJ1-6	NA	CASSLVRNSPLHF	TGTGCCAGCAGCTTAGTACGGAATTCACCCCTCCACTTT
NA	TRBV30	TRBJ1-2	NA	CAWSVLRGAYGGYTF	TGTGCCTGGAGTGTACTCAGGGGAGCGTATGGCGGCTACACCTTC
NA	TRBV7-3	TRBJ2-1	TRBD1	CASSLMQGAHNEQFF	TGTGCCAGCAGCTTAATGCAGGGGGCTCACAATGAGCAGTTCTTC
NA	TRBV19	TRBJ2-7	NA	CASSEMTAGFPEQYF	TGTGCCAGTAGTGAGATGACAGCAGGCTTCCCCGAGCAGTACTTC
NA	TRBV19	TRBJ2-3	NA	CASSISLDSASTDTQYF	TGTGCCAGTAGTATATCATTGGACAGCGCTAGCACAGATACGCAGTATTTT
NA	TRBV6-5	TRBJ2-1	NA	CASSYADSSYNEQFF	TGTGCCAGCAGTTACGCAGACAGCTCCTACAATGAGCAGTTCTTC
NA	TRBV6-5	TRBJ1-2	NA	CASNQIEGGYGYTF	TGTGCCAGCAACCAAATTGAGGGGGGGTATGGCTACACCTTC
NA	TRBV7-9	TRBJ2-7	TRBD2	CASSRGTSGGNEQYF	TGTGCCAGCAGCCGAGGGACTAGCGGCGGTAACGAGCAGTACTTC
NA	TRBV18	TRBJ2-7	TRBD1	CASSPSGGEGYEQYF	TGTGCCAGCTCACCATCAGGGGGAGAAGGCTACGAGCAGTACTTC
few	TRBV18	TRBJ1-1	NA	CASSPLPGGTEAFF	TGTGCCAGCTCACCACTTCCGGGGGGCACTGAAGCTTTCTTT
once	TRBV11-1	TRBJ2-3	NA	CASSAGGHGVRDTQYF	TGTGCCAGCAGCGCCGGGGGCCACGGGGTGAGAGATACGCAGTATTTT
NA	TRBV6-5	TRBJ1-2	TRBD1	CASSWARDSYGYTF	TGTGCCAGCAGTTGGGCACGGGACAGCTATGGCTACACCTTC